This T cell receptor beta chain was identified during a study of human T cells and chemical hapten exposure. Turning to the study itself: Diagnoses of alopecia areata, totalis or universalis occurred in mostly female patients.

This CDR3 has 14 residues. With 5 bases removed from V and 9 bases from J, the gap between germline ends came to 20 bases. The germline CDR1 and CDR2 sequences are SGHNT and YYREEE (reference sequence). Whole-study findings and limits: Compared to controls, expanded TCRs made significantly more large clusters of similar CDR3s.

There are a few counts of this clonotype. Its specificity is unknown. This sample's time point: pre-sensitization, week 0. The treatment here: therapeutic diphenylcyclopropenone sensitization with weekly scalp DPC. Via MiXCR, TCRdb re-called the RACE reads, giving one row per CDR3 protein. This table has more than 300,000 distinct CDR3 sequences, 4.5% to 6% appearing once. This clonotype originated in a woman aged 45 to 65 with alopecia areata. Some clones in this sample may be carry-over from other donors' samples. Here the sequenced sample was whole blood, taken in connection with sensitization to the hapten diphenylcyclopropenone (DPC). The gene calls are TRBV5-4 and TRBJ1-2; D perhaps matches TRBD1 (6 bases). Here the CDR3 DNA reads TGTGCCAGCAGTTTACAGGGATCTTACGTGCGCTACACCTTC. Protein sequence: CASSLQGSYVRYTF.